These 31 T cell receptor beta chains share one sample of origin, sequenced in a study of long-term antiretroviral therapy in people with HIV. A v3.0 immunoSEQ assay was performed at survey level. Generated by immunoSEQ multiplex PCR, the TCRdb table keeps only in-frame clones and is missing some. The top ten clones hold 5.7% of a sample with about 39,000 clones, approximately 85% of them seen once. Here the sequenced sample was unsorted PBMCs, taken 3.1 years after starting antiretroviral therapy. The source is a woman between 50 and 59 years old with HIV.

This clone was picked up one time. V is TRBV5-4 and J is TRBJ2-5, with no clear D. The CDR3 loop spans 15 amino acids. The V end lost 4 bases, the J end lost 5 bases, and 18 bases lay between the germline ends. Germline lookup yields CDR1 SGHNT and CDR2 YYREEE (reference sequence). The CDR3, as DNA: TGTGCCAGCAGCCGAGCTCTGCCTAAGTCGGAGACCCAGTACTTC. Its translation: CASSRALPKSETQYF.

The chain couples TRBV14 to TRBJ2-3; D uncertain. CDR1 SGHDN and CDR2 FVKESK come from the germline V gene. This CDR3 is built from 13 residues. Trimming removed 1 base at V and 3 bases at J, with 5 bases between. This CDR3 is CASSQVGTDTQYF. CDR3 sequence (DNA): TGTGCCAGCAGCCAAGTGGGGACAGATACGCAGTATTTT.

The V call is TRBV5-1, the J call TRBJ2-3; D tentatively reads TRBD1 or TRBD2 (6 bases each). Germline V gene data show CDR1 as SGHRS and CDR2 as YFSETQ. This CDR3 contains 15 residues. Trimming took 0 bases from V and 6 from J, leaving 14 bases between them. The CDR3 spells CASSLARGPPDTQYF. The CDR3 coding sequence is TGCGCCAGCAGCTTGGCTCGGGGGCCCCCCGATACGCAGTATTTT.

CDR3 DNA: TGTGCCAGCAGCCGGGACAGCCTGGCCAAAAACATTCAGTACTTC. Translating gives CASSRDSLAKNIQYF. J is TRBJ2-4 and V is TRBV5-6; 7 nucleotides line up with TRBD1. Unmatched junction bases numbered 5, after V lost 4 bases and J lost 1 base. This CDR3 comprises 15 residues. Germline CDR1 SGHDT, CDR2 YYEEEE. Based on the CDR3 plus reference TRBV5-6 and TRBJ2-4, the full variable domain is DAGVTQSPTHLIKTRGQQVTLRCSPKSGHDTVSWYQQALGQGPQFIFQYYEEEERQRGNFPDRFSGHQFPNYSSELNVNALLLGDSALYLCASSRDSLAKNIQYFGAGTRLSVL.

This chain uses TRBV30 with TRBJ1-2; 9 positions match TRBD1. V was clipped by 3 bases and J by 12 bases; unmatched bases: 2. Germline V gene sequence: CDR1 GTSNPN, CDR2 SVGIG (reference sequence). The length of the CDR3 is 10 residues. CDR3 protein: CAWRGQGDTF. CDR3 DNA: TGTGCCTGGAGGGGACAGGGAGACACCTTC.

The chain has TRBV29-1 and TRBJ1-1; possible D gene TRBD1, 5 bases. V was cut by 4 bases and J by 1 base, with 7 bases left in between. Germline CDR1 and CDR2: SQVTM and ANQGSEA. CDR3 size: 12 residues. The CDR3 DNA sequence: TGCAGCGTTGGGGGGGGGAACACTGAAGCTTTCTTT. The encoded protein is CSVGGGNTEAFF.

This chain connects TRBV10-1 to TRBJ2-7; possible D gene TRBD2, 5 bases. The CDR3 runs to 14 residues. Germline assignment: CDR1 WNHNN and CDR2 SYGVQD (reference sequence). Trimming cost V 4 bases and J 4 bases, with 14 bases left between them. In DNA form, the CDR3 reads TGCGCCAGCAGTGGCCCGGGGATCAGATACGAGCAGTACTTC. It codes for CASSGPGIRYEQYF.

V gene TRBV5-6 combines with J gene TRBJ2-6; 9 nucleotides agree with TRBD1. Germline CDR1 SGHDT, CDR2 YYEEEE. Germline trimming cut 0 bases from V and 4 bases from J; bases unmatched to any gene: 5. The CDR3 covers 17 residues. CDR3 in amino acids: CASSLAGTGSGANVLTF. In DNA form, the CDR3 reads TGTGCCAGCAGCTTGGCCGGGACAGGGTCCGGGGCCAACGTCCTGACTTTC. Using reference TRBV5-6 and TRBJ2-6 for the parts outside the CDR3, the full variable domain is DAGVTQSPTHLIKTRGQQVTLRCSPKSGHDTVSWYQQALGQGPQFIFQYYEEEERQRGNFPDRFSGHQFPNYSSELNVNALLLGDSALYLCASSLAGTGSGANVLTFGAGSRLTVL.

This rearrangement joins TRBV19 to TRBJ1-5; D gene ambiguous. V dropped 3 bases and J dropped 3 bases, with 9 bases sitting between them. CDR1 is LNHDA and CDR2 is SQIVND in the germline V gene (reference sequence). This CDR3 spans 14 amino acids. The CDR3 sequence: CASSMPVPNQPQHF. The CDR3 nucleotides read TGTGCCAGTAGTATGCCAGTTCCCAATCAGCCCCAGCATTTT.

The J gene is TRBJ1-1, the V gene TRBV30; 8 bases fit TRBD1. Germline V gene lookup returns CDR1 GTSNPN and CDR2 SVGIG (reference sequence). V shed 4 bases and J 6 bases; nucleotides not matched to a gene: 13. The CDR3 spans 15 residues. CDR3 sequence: CAWILTGGRRAEAFF. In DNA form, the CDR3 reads TGTGCCTGGATACTAACAGGGGGGCGAAGGGCTGAAGCTTTCTTT.

CDR3 coding DNA: TGTGCCAGCAGCCGCCAGGAGGGGAACACCGGGGAGCTGTTTTTT. Protein: CASSRQEGNTGELFF. The chain is built from TRBV11-3 and TRBJ2-2; a possible D gene is TRBD2 (6 bases). The CDR3 is made up of 15 amino acids. CDR1 is SGHNT, CDR2 YENEEA, per germline. Trimming took 5 bases from V and 1 from J, leaving 11 bases between them.

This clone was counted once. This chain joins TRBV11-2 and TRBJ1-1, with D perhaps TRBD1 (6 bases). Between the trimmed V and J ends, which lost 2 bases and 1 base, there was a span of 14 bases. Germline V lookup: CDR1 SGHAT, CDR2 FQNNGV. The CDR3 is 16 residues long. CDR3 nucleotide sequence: TGTGCCAGCAGCTTACTGCGGACAGTATCGAACACTGAAGCTTTCTTT. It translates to CASSLLRTVSNTEAFF.

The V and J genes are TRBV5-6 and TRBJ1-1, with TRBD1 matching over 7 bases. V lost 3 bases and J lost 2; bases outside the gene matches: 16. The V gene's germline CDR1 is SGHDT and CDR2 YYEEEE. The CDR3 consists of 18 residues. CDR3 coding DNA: TGTGCCAGCAGCTCGACAAATAATCACAGGGGTGCAAACACTGAAGCTTTCTTT. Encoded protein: CASSSTNNHRGANTEAFF.

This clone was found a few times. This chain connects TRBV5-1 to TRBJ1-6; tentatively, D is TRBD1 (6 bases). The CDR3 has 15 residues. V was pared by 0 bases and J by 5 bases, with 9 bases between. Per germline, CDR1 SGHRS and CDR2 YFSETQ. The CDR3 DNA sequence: TGCGCCAGCAGCTTGGACAGGGTGAATAATTCACCCCTCCACTTT. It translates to CASSLDRVNNSPLHF. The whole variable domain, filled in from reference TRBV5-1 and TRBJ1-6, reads KAGVTQTPRYLIKTRGQQVTLSCSPISGHRSVSWYQQTPGQGLQFLFEYFSETQRNKGNFPGRFSGRQFSNSRSEMNVSTLELGDSALYLCASSLDRVNNSPLHFGNGTRLTVT.

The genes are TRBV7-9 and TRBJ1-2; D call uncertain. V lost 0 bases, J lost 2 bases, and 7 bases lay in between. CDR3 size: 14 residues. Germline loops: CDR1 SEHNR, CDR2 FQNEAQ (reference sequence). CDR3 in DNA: TGTGCCAGCAGCTTAGCAGGGCAGAACTATGGCTACACCTTC. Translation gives CASSLAGQNYGYTF.

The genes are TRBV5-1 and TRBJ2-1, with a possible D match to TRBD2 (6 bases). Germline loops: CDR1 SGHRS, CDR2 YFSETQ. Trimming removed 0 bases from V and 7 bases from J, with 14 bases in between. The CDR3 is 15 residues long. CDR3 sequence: CASSLGQGGVNEQFF. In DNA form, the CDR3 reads TGCGCCAGCAGCTTGGGGCAGGGCGGGGTGAATGAGCAGTTCTTC.

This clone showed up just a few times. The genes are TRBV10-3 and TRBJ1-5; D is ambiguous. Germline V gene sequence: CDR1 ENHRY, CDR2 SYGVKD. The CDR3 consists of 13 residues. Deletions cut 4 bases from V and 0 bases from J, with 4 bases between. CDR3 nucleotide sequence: TGTGCCATCAGTGGGGATAGCAATCAGCCCCAGCATTTT. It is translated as CAISGDSNQPQHF.

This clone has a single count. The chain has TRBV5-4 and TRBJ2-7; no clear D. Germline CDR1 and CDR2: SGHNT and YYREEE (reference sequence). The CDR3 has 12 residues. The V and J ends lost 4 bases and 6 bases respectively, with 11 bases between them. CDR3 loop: CASSRNGREQYF. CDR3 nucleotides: TGTGCCAGCAGCCGGAATGGACGCGAGCAGTACTTC.

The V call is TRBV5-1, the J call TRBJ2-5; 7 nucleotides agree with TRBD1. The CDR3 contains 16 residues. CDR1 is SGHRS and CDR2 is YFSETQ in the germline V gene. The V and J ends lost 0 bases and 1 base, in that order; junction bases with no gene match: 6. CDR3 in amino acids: CASSLGGQFPQETQYF. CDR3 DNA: TGCGCCAGCAGCTTGGGGGGACAGTTTCCCCAAGAGACCCAGTACTTC.

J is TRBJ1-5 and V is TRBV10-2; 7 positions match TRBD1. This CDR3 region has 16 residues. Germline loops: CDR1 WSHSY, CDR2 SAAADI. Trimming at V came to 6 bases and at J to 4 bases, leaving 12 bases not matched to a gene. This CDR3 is CASREGPTGANQPQHF. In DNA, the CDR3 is TGCGCCAGCAGGGAGGGGCCTACAGGGGCAAATCAGCCCCAGCATTTT.

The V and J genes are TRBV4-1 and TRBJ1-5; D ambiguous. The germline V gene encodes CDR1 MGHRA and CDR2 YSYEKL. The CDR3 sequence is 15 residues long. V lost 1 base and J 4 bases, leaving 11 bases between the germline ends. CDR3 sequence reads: CASSQVKILNQPQHF. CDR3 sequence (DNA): TGCGCCAGCAGCCAAGTAAAGATCCTAAATCAGCCCCAGCATTTT.

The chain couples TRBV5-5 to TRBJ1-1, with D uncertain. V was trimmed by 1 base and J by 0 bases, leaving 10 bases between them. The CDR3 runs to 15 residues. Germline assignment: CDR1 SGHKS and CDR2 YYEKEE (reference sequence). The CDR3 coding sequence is TGTGCCAGCAGCTTGTTGGTCAGCTTGAACACTGAAGCTTTCTTT. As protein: CASSLLVSLNTEAFF.

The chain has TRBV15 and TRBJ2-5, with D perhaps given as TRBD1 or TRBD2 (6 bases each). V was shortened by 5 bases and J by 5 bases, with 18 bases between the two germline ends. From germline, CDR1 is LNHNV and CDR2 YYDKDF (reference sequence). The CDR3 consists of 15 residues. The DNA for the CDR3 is TGTGCCACCAGCCTAGACCTAGGGGGAGGCGAGACCCAGTACTTC. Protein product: CATSLDLGGGETQYF.

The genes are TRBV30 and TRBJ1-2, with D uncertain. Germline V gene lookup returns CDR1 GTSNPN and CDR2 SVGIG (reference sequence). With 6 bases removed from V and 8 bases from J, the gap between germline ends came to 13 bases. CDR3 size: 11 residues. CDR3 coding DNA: TGTGCCTGCCGGCCGGGCAAGGGCTACACCTTC. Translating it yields CACRPGKGYTF.

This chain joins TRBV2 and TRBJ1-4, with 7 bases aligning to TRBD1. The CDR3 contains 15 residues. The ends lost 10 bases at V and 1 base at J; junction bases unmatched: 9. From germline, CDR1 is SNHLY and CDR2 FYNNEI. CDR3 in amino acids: CATRDREGTNEKLFF. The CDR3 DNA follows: TGTGCCACCCGGGACAGAGAGGGAACTAATGAAAAACTGTTTTTT.

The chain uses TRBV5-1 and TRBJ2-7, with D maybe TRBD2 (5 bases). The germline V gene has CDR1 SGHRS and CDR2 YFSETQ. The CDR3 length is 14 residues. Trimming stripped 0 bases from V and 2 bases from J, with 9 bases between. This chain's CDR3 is CASSLETGTYEQYF. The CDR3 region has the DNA TGCGCCAGCAGCTTGGAGACCGGGACCTACGAGCAGTACTTC.

CDR3 in DNA: TGTGCCAGCAGCTCTACGGGGAGGAGGAAAGAGACCCAGTACTTC. Its translation is CASSSTGRRKETQYF. V and J are TRBV5-4 and TRBJ2-5, with D possibly matching TRBD2 (6 bases). The CDR3 runs 15 residues. V was shortened by 3 bases and J by 3 bases, with 15 bases between the two germline ends. The germline gives CDR1 SGHNT, CDR2 YYREEE (reference sequence).

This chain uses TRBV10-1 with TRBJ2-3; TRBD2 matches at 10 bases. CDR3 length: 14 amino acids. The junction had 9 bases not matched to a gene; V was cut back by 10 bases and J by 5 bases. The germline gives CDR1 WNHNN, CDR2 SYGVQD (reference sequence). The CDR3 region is CANRGSGGGDTQYF. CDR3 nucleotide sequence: TGCGCCAACAGGGGCAGCGGGGGGGGAGATACGCAGTATTTT.

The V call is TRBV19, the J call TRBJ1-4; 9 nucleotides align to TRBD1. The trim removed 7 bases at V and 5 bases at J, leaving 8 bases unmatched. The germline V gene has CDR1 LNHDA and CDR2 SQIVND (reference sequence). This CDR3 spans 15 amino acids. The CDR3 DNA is TGTGCCAGTACCCTTGGGACAGGGTCAAATGAAAAACTGTTTTTT. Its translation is CASTLGTGSNEKLFF.

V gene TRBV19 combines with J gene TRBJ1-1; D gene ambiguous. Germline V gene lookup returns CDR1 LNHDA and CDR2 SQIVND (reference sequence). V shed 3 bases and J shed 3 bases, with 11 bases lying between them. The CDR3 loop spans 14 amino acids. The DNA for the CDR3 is TGTGCCAGTAGTATCGTAGTGGCGTACACTGAAGCTTTCTTT. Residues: CASSIVVAYTEAFF. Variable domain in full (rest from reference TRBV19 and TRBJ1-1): DGGITQSPKYLFRKEGQNVTLSCEQNLNHDAMYWYRQDPGQGLRLIYYSQIVNDFQKGDIAEGYSVSREKKESFPLTVTSAQKNPTAFYLCASSIVVAYTEAFFGQGTRLTVV.

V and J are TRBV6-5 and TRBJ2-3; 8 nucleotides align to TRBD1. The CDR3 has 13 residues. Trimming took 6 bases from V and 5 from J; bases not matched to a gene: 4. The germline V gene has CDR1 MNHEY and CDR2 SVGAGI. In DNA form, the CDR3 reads TGTGCCAGCAGCGCGGACAGGGAAGATACGCAGTATTTT. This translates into CASSADREDTQYF.